These T cell receptor beta chains were read from a single sample in a study of spatial heterogeneity in lung cancer. TCRdb re-analysed the 5' RACE reads in MiXCR, keeping a single row per CDR3 protein. The data contain approximately 21,000 distinct CDR3 sequences, approximately 3% of them singletons. The material sequenced was PBMCs, taken at surgery. The receptors derive from a female donor with early-stage non-small cell lung cancer. Each CDR3 is given with its conserved first and last residue. The D gene is left open where the match is weak. Clone size is given for some rows only: seen once, a few or many times, or a class if the clone is expanded.

clone_size,v_call,j_call,d_call,cdr3_nt,cdr3_aa
many,TRBV7-9,TRBJ1-3,.,TGTGCCAGCAGCCCAAGTAGAAACACCATATATTTT,CASSPSRNTIYF
many,TRBV11-2,TRBJ2-1,.,TGTGCCAGCAGCCCAGAGGGGTGGGCCAATGGGGGTACTGAGCAGTTCTTC,CASSPEGWANGGTEQFF
.,TRBV19,TRBJ1-4,.,TGTGCCAGTAGTATAGTCGGCACCTTCGAAACTAATGAAAAACTGTTTTTT,CASSIVGTFETNEKLFF
many,TRBV4-2,TRBJ2-1,.,TGTGCCAGCAGCCAAGTAAGGGATGGGGATGAGCAGTTCTTC,CASSQVRDGDEQFF
many,TRBV12-3/TRBV12-4,TRBJ1-2,.,TGTGCCAGCAGTTTAGCGTCAGGCTACACCTTC,CASSLASGYTF
many,TRBV5-1,TRBJ2-1,.,TGCGCCAGCAGAGACGGGAGCGACAACAATGAGCAGTTCTTC,CASRDGSDNNEQFF
many,TRBV7-9,TRBJ2-1,.,TGTGCCAGCAGCTTATCAACCAGGGGGGATGAGCAGTTCTTC,CASSLSTRGDEQFF
few,TRBV6-1,TRBJ2-6,.,TGTGCCAGCAGTCAGGGATCGGCTGGGGCCAACGTCCTGACTTTC,CASSQGSAGANVLTF
many,TRBV4-1,TRBJ2-7,.,TGCGCCAGCAGCTTACTGGGGACGGATGCCTACGAGCAGTACTTC,CASSLLGTDAYEQYF
many,TRBV18,TRBJ2-2,.,TGTGCCAGCTCACCCTCCAACACCGGGGAGCTGTTTTTT,CASSPSNTGELFF
many,TRBV12-3/TRBV12-4,TRBJ2-1,TRBD2,TGTGCCAGCAGTTTAGTACCTAGCGGGAGCAATGAGCAGTTCTTC,CASSLVPSGSNEQFF
many,TRBV18,TRBJ1-1,.,TGTGCCAGCTCACCCCCCTTTAAGCCCACTGAAGCTTTCTTT,CASSPPFKPTEAFF
many,TRBV13,TRBJ2-7,.,TGTGCCAGCAGCCTCGCCCCTGACAGGTCCTACGAGCAGTACTTC,CASSLAPDRSYEQYF
medium-sized,TRBV5-4,TRBJ2-6,TRBD1,TGTGCCAGCAGCCCGTGGGACAGGGGGCTAGCTGGGGCCAACGTCCTGACTTTC,CASSPWDRGLAGANVLTF
many,TRBV7-8,TRBJ1-6,.,TGTGCCAGCAGCTTTGGGAGCTCCTATAATTCACCCCTCCACTTT,CASSFGSSYNSPLHF
many,TRBV21-1,TRBJ1-5,.,TGTGCCAGCAGCCAGAGACGGAATAGCAATCAGCCCCAGCATTTT,CASSQRRNSNQPQHF
many,TRBV29-1,TRBJ2-5,.,TGCAGCGTTGTTTTGGCAGGGGAGACCCAGTACTTC,CSVVLAGETQYF
many,TRBV7-9,TRBJ2-5,TRBD1,TGTGCCAGCAGCTTTCGGCAGGGGGCGCGGGAGACCCAGTACTTC,CASSFRQGARETQYF
many,TRBV9,TRBJ2-3,TRBD2,TGTGCCAGCAGCGTAGTCACTAGCGGGAGTTCGGGAGATACGCAGTATTTT,CASSVVTSGSSGDTQYF
many,TRBV9,TRBJ2-7,TRBD2,TGTGCCAGCAGCCCCGAACTAGCGGGTGCCTACGAGCAGTACTTC,CASSPELAGAYEQYF
many,TRBV7-8,TRBJ2-1,TRBD2,TGTGCCAGCAGCTTACTGCTAGCGGGAACTAATGAGCAGTTCTTC,CASSLLLAGTNEQFF
many,TRBV10-3,TRBJ1-1,.,TGTGCCATCAGTGATGCGGGGGGCGAAGCTTTCTTT,CAISDAGGEAFF
many,TRBV27,TRBJ2-7,TRBD1,TGTGCCAGCAGTCCCGGGACAGGGGGCTACGAGCAGTACTTC,CASSPGTGGYEQYF
many,TRBV10-2,TRBJ2-7,.,TGCGCCAGCAGTGAGATAGACTCCTACGAGCAGTACTTC,CASSEIDSYEQYF
many,TRBV21-1,TRBJ2-7,.,TGTGCCAGCGGGGCCCTAGCTTACGAGCAGTACTTC,CASGALAYEQYF
many,TRBV5-4,TRBJ1-1,TRBD1,TGTGCCAGCAGTCAATTCGGACAGGGGATGAACACTGAAGCTTTCTTT,CASSQFGQGMNTEAFF
many,TRBV15,TRBJ2-1,TRBD1,TGTGCCACCAGCAGAAAGGGACAGGGGGCGCGCGATGAGCAGTTCTTC,CATSRKGQGARDEQFF
many,TRBV7-9,TRBJ2-1,TRBD2,TGTGCCAGCAGCCAGACTAGCGGGAGGGCCGTCCGCAATGAGCAGTTCTTC,CASSQTSGRAVRNEQFF
many,TRBV6-5,TRBJ2-7,.,TGTGCCAGCAGTTACTCGACTTTGGGCGAGCAGTACTTC,CASSYSTLGEQYF
many,TRBV12-3/TRBV12-4,TRBJ1-5,.,TGTGCCAGCAGACCCACAGGGAATCAGCCCCAGCATTTT,CASRPTGNQPQHF
many,TRBV5-6,TRBJ2-4,.,TGTGCCAGCAGCTTTCTTAGGACCGCCAAAAACATTCAGTACTTC,CASSFLRTAKNIQYF
.,TRBV11-2,TRBJ1-2,TRBD1,TGTGCCAGCAGCCCCAGGACAGGGGTTGGTGGCTACACCTTC,CASSPRTGVGGYTF
many,TRBV7-6,TRBJ1-3,.,TGTGCCAGCAGCTTAGCGCGGCAGGGTTCTGGAAACACCATATATTTT,CASSLARQGSGNTIYF
medium-sized,TRBV27,TRBJ1-5,.,TGTGCCAGCAGTCAGGGGAGGGGAAATCAGCCCCAGCATTTT,CASSQGRGNQPQHF
many,TRBV5-1,TRBJ2-7,TRBD1,TGCGCCAGCAGCGAGGGGACAGGACTCTACGAGCAGTACTTC,CASSEGTGLYEQYF
many,TRBV27,TRBJ2-1,TRBD2,TGTGCCAGCAGTGCCTCCCCTAGCGGGGGAAGGGGGAATGAGCAGTTCTTC,CASSASPSGGRGNEQFF
.,TRBV18,TRBJ2-3,TRBD2,TGTGCCAGCTCACCGTCTAGCGGTAGCACAGATACGCAGTATTTT,CASSPSSGSTDTQYF
many,TRBV5-6,TRBJ2-3,.,TGTGCCAGCAGCTCCCCATACCCCAGGGCGGGTTGGGATACGCAGTATTTT,CASSSPYPRAGWDTQYF
many,TRBV19,TRBJ2-1,.,TGTGCCAGTAGCCCCACTAGCTCCTACTACAATGAGCAGTTCTTC,CASSPTSSYYNEQFF
many,TRBV4-1,TRBJ2-1,TRBD2,TGCGCCAGCAGCCAAGGATTCGGCGGGAGGAACAATGAGCAGTTCTTC,CASSQGFGGRNNEQFF
.,TRBV7-2,TRBJ1-3,.,TGTGCCAGCCTGGCAGACCACTCTGGAAACACCATATATTTT,CASLADHSGNTIYF